The TCR beta chain described here comes from a study of spatial heterogeneity in lung cancer. Time point indicated: blood at routine non-recurrence follow-up after resection. Sequencing covered unsorted whole RNA taken from tumor, nontumor lung or frozen PBMC. V was clipped by 4 bases and J by 3 bases, with 4 bases between them. The germline gives CDR1 MNHEY, CDR2 SVGEGT. The CDR3 length is 11 residues. Every TCR cDNA molecule carried a tag that served as a unique molecular identifier. MiXCR was run by TCRdb on the 5' RACE reads, yielding one entry per CDR3 protein. This table has 95,000 to 120,000 distinct CDR3 sequences, about 10% appearing once. This clonotype was detected a few times.

This clonotype was sampled from a female donor with early-stage non-small cell lung cancer. Source: PBMCs, taken at follow-up. The chain uses TRBV6-2 or TRBV6-3 and TRBJ2-7; D is undetermined. CDR3 bases: TGTGCCAGCAGTTCTGACTACGAGCAGTACGTC. Residues: CASSSDYEQYV.